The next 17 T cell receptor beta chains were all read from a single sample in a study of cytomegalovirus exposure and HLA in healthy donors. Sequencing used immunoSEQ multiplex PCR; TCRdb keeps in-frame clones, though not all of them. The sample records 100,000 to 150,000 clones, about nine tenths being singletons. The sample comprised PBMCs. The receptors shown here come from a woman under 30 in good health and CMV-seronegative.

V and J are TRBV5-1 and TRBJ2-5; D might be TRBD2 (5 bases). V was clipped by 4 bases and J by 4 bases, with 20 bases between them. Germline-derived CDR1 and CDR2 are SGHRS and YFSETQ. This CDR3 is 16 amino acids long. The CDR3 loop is CASSPTGGPRGETQYF. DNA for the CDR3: TGCGCCAGCAGCCCTACTGGAGGCCCAAGAGGAGAGACCCAGTACTTC.

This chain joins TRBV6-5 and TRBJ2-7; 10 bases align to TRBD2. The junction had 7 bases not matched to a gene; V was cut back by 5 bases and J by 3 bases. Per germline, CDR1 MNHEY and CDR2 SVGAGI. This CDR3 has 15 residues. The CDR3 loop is CASSGPGLAYYEQYF. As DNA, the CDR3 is TGTGCCAGCAGTGGACCGGGACTAGCGTACTACGAGCAGTACTTC.

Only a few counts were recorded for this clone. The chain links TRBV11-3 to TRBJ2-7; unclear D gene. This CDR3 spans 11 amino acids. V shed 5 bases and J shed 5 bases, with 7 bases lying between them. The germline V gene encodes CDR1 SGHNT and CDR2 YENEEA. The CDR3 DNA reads TGTGCCAGCAGCCTTAATGACGAGCAGTACTTC. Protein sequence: CASSLNDEQYF.

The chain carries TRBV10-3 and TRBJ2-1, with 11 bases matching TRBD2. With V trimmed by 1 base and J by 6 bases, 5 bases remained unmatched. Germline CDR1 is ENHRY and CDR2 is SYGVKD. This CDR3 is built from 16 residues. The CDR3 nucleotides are TGTGCCATCAGTGAGTTGAGACTAGCGGGACGCAATGAGCAGTTCTTC. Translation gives CAISELRLAGRNEQFF.

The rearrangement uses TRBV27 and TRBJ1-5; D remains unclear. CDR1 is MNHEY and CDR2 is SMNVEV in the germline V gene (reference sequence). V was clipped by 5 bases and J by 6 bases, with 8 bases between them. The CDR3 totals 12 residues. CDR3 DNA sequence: TGTGCCAGCAGTCCCCGGGGTCAGCCCCAGCATTTT. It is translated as CASSPRGQPQHF.

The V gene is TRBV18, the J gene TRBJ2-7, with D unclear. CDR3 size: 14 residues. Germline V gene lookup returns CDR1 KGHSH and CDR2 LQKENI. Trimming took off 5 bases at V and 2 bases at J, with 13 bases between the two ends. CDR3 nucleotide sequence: TGTGCCAGCTCATCCAGGTACTTAGCCTACGAGCAGTACTTC. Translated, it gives CASSSRYLAYEQYF.

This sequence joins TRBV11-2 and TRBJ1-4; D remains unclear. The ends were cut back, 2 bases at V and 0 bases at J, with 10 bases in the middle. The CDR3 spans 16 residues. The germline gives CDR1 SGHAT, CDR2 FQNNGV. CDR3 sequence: CASSLTVGTTNEKLFF. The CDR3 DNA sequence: TGTGCCAGCAGCTTAACCGTGGGCACAACTAATGAAAAACTGTTTTTT.

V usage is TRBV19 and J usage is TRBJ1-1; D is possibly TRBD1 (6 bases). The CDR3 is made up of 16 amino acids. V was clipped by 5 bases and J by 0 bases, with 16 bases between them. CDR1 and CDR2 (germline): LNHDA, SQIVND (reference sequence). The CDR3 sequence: CASSAYGQNMNTEAFF. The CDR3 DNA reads TGTGCCAGTAGTGCTTACGGACAGAACATGAACACTGAAGCTTTCTTT.

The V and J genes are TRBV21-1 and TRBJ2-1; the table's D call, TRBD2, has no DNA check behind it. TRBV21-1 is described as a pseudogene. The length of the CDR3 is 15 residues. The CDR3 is CASSTSGPAYNEQFF. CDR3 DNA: TGTGCCAGCAGCACGAGCGGGCCGGCCTACAATGAGCAGTTCTTC.

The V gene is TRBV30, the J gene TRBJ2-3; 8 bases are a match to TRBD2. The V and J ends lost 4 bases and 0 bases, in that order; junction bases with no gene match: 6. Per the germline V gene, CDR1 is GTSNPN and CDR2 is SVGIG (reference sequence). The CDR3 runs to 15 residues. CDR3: CAWNGLAGSTDTQYF. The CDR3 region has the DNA TGTGCCTGGAACGGACTAGCTGGTAGCACAGATACGCAGTATTTT.

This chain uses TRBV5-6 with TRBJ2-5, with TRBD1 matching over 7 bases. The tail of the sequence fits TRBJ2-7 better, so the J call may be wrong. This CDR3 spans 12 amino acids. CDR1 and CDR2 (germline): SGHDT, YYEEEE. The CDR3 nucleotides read TGTGCCAGCAGCTCGACAGGGCGCGAGCAGTACTTC. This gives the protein CASSSTGREQYF.

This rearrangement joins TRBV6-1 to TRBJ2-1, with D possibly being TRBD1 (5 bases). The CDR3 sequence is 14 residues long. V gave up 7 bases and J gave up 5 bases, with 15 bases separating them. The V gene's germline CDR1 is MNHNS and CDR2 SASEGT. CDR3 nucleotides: TGTGCCAGCACCCGACAGCCGTCCAACAATGAGCAGTTCTTC. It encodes CASTRQPSNNEQFF.

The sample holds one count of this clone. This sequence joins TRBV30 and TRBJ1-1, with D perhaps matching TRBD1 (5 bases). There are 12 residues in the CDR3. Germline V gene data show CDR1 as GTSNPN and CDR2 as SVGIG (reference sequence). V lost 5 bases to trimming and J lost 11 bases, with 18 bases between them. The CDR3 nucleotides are TGTGCCTGGGGTTGGTCAGGGTATGGGGCTTTCTTT. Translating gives CAWGWSGYGAFF.

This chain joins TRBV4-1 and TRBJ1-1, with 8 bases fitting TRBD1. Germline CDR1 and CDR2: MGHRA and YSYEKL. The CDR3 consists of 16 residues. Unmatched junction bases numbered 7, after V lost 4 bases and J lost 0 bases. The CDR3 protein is CASSLMGTGLNTEAFF. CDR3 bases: TGCGCCAGCAGCCTCATGGGGACAGGTTTGAACACTGAAGCTTTCTTT.

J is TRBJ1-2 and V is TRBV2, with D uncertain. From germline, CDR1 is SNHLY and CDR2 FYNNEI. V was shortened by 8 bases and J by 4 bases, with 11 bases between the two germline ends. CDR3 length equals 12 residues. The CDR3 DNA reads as TGTGCCAGCCAACTCGGAGGCTATGGCTACACCTTC. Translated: CASQLGGYGYTF.

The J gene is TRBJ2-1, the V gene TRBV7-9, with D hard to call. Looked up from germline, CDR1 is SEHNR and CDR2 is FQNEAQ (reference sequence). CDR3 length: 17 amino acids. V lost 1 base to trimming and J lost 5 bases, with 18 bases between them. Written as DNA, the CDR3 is TGTGCCAGCAGCTTAGAGTTGCGGTCATCAACAAACAATGAGCAGTTCTTC. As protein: CASSLELRSSTNNEQFF.

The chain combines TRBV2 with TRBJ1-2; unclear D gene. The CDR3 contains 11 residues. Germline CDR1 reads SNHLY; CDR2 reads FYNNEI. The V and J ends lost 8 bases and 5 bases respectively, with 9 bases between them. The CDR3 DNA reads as TGTGCCAGCCGAAGGGAGTATGGCTACACCTTC. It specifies CASRREYGYTF.